A single sample gave rise to the 23 T cell receptor beta chains below, sequenced in a study of identical twins. TCRdb called the 5' RACE reads again in MiXCR, with one record for every CDR3 protein. The table lists fewer than 250,000 distinct CDR3 sequences, less than 8% of them singletons. The same sample was also used in a study of yellow fever vaccine responses in identical twins.

What was sequenced was memory (CD45RO+) T cells sorted from blood. The receptors shown here come from a young woman in good health.

The chain combines TRBV3-1 with TRBJ1-5; a weak D match, TRBD1 (5 bases). V lost 1 base and J 2 bases, leaving 9 bases between the germline ends. Looked up from germline, CDR1 is LGHDT and CDR2 is YNNKEL (reference sequence). The CDR3 length is 15 residues. The CDR3: CASSQGGVGNQPQHF. DNA of the CDR3: TGTGCCAGCAGCCAAGGGGGGGTTGGCAATCAGCCCCAGCATTTT.

As for this clonotype: One junction end does not reproduce the germline sequence, and a read error may be involved. The chain employs TRBV12-3 or TRBV12-4 and TRBJ2-7; no clear D. The CDR3 has 12 residues. The CDR3 reads CARSKSPYEQYF. In DNA form, the CDR3 reads TGTGCCCGCAGCAAGAGCCCTTACGAGCAGTACTTC.

This clonotype was counted between two and nine times. The gene calls are TRBV5-4 and TRBJ1-1; D is unresolved. The V gene's germline CDR1 is SGHNT and CDR2 YYREEE (reference sequence). The V gene lost 4 bases and the J gene lost 0 bases, with 13 bases spanning the gap. The CDR3 length is 15 residues. The CDR3 sequence is CASSPQMGLNTEAFF. Written as DNA, the CDR3 is TGTGCCAGCAGCCCGCAAATGGGATTGAACACTGAAGCTTTCTTT.

This clonotype has a handful of counts. V gene TRBV28 combines with J gene TRBJ2-5; D possibly corresponds to TRBD2 (5 bases). Trimming shortened V by 5 bases and J by 2 bases, and 12 bases separated the two germline ends. CDR3 size: 14 residues. Germline V lookup: CDR1 MDHEN, CDR2 SYDVKM. CDR3 sequence (DNA): TGTGCCAGCAGTCCCAGGAGGTGGCAAGAGACCCAGTACTTC. Amino acids: CASSPRRWQETQYF. The full variable domain, its missing parts supplied by reference TRBV28 and TRBJ2-5, is DVKVTQSSRYLVKRTGEKVFLECVQDMDHENMFWYRQDPGLGLRLIYFSYDVKMKEKGDIPEGYSVSREKKERFSLILESASTNQTSMYLCASSPRRWQETQYFGPGTRLLVL.

The table lists this clonotype with a few counts. This chain uses TRBV27 with TRBJ2-1, with TRBD2 identical over 12 bases. The CDR3 loop spans 16 amino acids. The trim removed 3 bases at V and 4 bases at J, leaving 4 bases unmatched. CDR1 MNHEY and CDR2 SMNVEV come from the germline V gene (reference sequence). Here the CDR3 DNA reads TGTGCCAGCAGTTTTCTAGCGGGAGGGACATACAATGAGCAGTTCTTC. Its translation: CASSFLAGGTYNEQFF.

Only a few counts were recorded for this clonotype. The chain couples TRBV20-1 to TRBJ1-1; 8 nucleotides agree with TRBD1. The CDR3 is made up of 13 amino acids. Germline assignment: CDR1 DFQATT and CDR2 SNEGSKA (reference sequence). The V and J ends lost 6 bases and 3 bases, in that order; junction bases with no gene match: 6. The CDR3 is CSAETGEYTEAFF. The CDR3 coding sequence is TGCAGTGCAGAGACAGGGGAGTACACTGAAGCTTTCTTT.

The rearrangement uses TRBV20-1 and TRBJ2-7, with D uncertain. Trimming removed 1 base at V and 1 base at J, with 11 bases between. The CDR3 contains 14 residues. CDR1 is DFQATT, CDR2 SNEGSKA, per germline (reference sequence). The CDR3 spells CSARGGPPSYEQYF. The CDR3, as DNA: TGCAGTGCTAGAGGTGGGCCTCCGTCCTACGAGCAGTACTTC.

The gene calls are TRBV3-1 and TRBJ2-1, with 12 bases that match TRBD2. Germline values: CDR1 LGHDT, CDR2 YNNKEL (reference sequence). The CDR3 runs 14 residues. V gave up 6 bases and J gave up 10 bases; unmatched junction bases: 7. CDR3 nucleotide sequence: TGTGCCAGCAGAGGGCTAGCGGGGGGGCTGGAGCAGTTCTTC. It specifies CASRGLAGGLEQFF.

There are a few counts of this clonotype. V is TRBV4-3 and J is TRBJ2-5; 8 nucleotides align to TRBD2. Germline loops: CDR1 LGHNA, CDR2 YSLEER. The CDR3 is 14 residues long. V trimming: 0 bases; J trimming: 7 bases; junction bases outside the gene matches: 4. CDR3 region: CASSQEASGRTQYF. The DNA for the CDR3 is TGCGCCAGCAGCCAAGAGGCGAGCGGGAGGACCCAGTACTTC.

This clonotype was detected many times. V is TRBV5-1 and J is TRBJ2-1, with 11 bases aligning to TRBD2. CDR1 and CDR2 from the germline V gene are SGHRS and YFSETQ. This CDR3 spans 16 amino acids. V shed 0 bases, J shed 7 bases, and the junction held 6 bases outside the gene matches. CDR3 sequence (DNA): TGCGCCAGCAGCTTGGCCCGAGGACTAGCGGGTAATGAGCAGTTCTTC. It translates to CASSLARGLAGNEQFF.

This rearrangement joins TRBV19 to TRBJ1-1, with D maybe TRBD1 (6 bases). From germline, CDR1 is LNHDA and CDR2 SQIVND (reference sequence). This CDR3 spans 12 amino acids. V was trimmed by 4 bases and J by 8 bases, leaving 11 bases between them. The CDR3 bases are TGTGCCAGTAGTACCAGGACAGTAGAAGCTTTCTTT. It specifies CASSTRTVEAFF. The whole variable domain, remainder taken from reference TRBV19 and TRBJ1-1, is DGGITQSPKYLFRKEGQNVTLSCEQNLNHDAMYWYRQDPGQGLRLIYYSQIVNDFQKGDIAEGYSVSREKKESFPLTVTSAQKNPTAFYLCASSTRTVEAFFGQGTRLTVV.

A few counts support this clonotype. The chain couples TRBV28 to TRBJ1-5; a weak D match, TRBD1 (5 bases). The V and J ends lost 3 bases and 7 bases respectively, with 22 bases between them. Per the germline V gene, CDR1 is MDHEN and CDR2 is SYDVKM. CDR3 length: 17 amino acids. CDR3 protein: CASSFRWDRRGAQPQHF. CDR3 nucleotide sequence: TGTGCCAGCAGTTTTAGATGGGACCGAAGAGGGGCGCAGCCCCAGCATTTT.

On this clonotype: A much larger clone differs by one base, so this may be a read error. This sequence joins TRBV4-3 and TRBJ2-1, with D possibly being TRBD2 (6 bases). The CDR3 sequence is 17 residues long. V was shortened by 7 bases and J by 4 bases, with 23 bases between the two germline ends. CDR1 is LGHNA, CDR2 YSLEER, per germline. The CDR3 sequence: CASNPRPPGELYNEQFF. In DNA, the CDR3 is TGCGCCAGCAACCCCCGGCCCCCGGGAGAACTTTACAATGAGCAGTTCTTC.

The sample holds many counts of this clonotype. A read error may account for a junction end that differs from germline. The chain joins TRBV5-1 to TRBJ2-1; possibly TRBD2 for D (6 bases). The CDR3 is made up of 14 amino acids. In germline, CDR1 is SGHRS, CDR2 YFSETQ. CDR3 DNA sequence: TGCGCCAGCAGCTTTACGATTTTGGGGGGTGAGCTGTTCTTC. This translates into CASSFTILGGELFF.

This chain uses TRBV28 with TRBJ2-7; D is perhaps TRBD2 (5 bases). V was clipped by 3 bases and J by 0 bases, with 18 bases between them. CDR3 length: 17 amino acids. Germline lookup yields CDR1 MDHEN and CDR2 SYDVKM. CDR3 sequence (DNA): TGTGCCAGCAGTTTGAGGGCTACAGCAAACCCCTCCTACGAGCAGTACTTC. It is translated as CASSLRATANPSYEQYF.

This chain connects TRBV27 to TRBJ2-5; D possibly uses TRBD1 or TRBD2 (5 bases each). Germline CDR1 MNHEY, CDR2 SMNVEV (reference sequence). Trimming shortened V by 4 bases and J by 1 base, and 13 bases separated the two germline ends. The CDR3 is 15 residues long. This chain's CDR3 is CASSSQGRLQETQYF. The CDR3 DNA follows: TGTGCCAGCAGTTCTCAGGGACGTCTCCAAGAGACCCAGTACTTC.

The chain has TRBV9 and TRBJ2-2; 8 bases agree with TRBD2. The CDR3 loop spans 16 amino acids. Trimming at V came to 6 bases and at J to 7 bases, leaving 14 bases not matched to a gene. CDR1 is SGDLS and CDR2 is YYNGEE in the germline V gene. CDR3 DNA: TGTGCCAGCACCAAAACGGGGGGGGGCGCGAACGGGGAGCTGTTTTTT. Encoded protein: CASTKTGGGANGELFF.

This clonotype appeared a few times. The chain is built from TRBV6-1 and TRBJ2-7; 8 bases agree with TRBD2. CDR3 length: 13 residues. V lost 6 bases and J lost 7; bases outside the gene matches: 8. The germline gives CDR1 MNHNS, CDR2 SASEGT. The CDR3 spells CASRAGERREQYF. The CDR3 nucleotides are TGTGCCAGCAGAGCGGGGGAAAGGCGGGAGCAGTACTTC.

A few counts support this clonotype. This chain uses TRBV14 with TRBJ2-3; D unresolved. The CDR3 consists of 12 residues. Trimming stripped 2 bases from V and 4 bases from J, with 4 bases between. The germline gives CDR1 SGHDN, CDR2 FVKESK. The CDR3 spells CASSQRPDTQYF. In DNA form, the CDR3 reads TGTGCCAGCAGCCAACGGCCAGATACGCAGTATTTT.

This clonotype has a count of ten or more. J is TRBJ2-5 and V is TRBV12-3 or TRBV12-4; 9 bases are a match to TRBD2. The CDR3 is 15 amino acids. V shed 5 bases and J 6 bases; nucleotides not matched to a gene: 10. The CDR3 reads CASSPRASGMKTQYF. In nucleotides, the CDR3 is TGTGCCAGCAGTCCAAGGGCTAGCGGGATGAAGACCCAGTACTTC.

In regard to this clonotype: This clone may be a read error of a much larger clone one base away. The chain employs TRBV27 and TRBJ2-1, with D possibly TRBD2 on 5 matching bases. Trimming removed 8 bases at V and 0 bases at J, with 17 bases between. This CDR3 comprises 16 residues. Germline V gives CDR1 MNHEY, CDR2 SMNVEV (reference sequence). The CDR3 bases are TGTGCCAGCGGCTACACCAGCGGAAGCTCCTACAATGAGCAGTTCTTC. Protein sequence: CASGYTSGSSYNEQFF.

In its sample, this clonotype was seen a few times. The CDR3 DNA reads TGTGCCAGCAGTTTGGGCACGCGTAGGGCTGAAGCTTTCTTT. This codes for CASSLGTRRAEAFF. The chain carries TRBV28 and TRBJ1-1, with D uncertain. In germline, CDR1 is MDHEN, CDR2 SYDVKM. V lost 3 bases to trimming and J lost 6 bases, with 14 bases between them. CDR3 size: 14 residues. The entire variable domain, with the rest obtained from reference TRBV28 and TRBJ1-1, is as follows: DVKVTQSSRYLVKRTGEKVFLECVQDMDHENMFWYRQDPGLGLRLIYFSYDVKMKEKGDIPEGYSVSREKKERFSLILESASTNQTSMYLCASSLGTRRAEAFFGQGTRLTVV.

This clonotype was counted at least ten times. The V and J genes are TRBV5-6 and TRBJ1-1, with a tentative D call TRBD1 (5 bases). Trimming removed 3 bases at V and 7 bases at J, with 10 bases between. CDR3 length equals 12 residues. The germline CDR1 and CDR2 sequences are SGHDT and YYEEEE. CDR3 DNA: TGTGCCAGCAGCTGGGGACTAGATGAAGCTTTCTTT. This encodes CASSWGLDEAFF.